The 22 T cell receptor beta chains in this list originate from one sample, sequenced in a study of blood T cell repertoires in COVID-19. Libraries were prepared by immunoSEQ multiplex PCR; TCRdb keeps only in-frame clonotypes and omits some of them. There are some 290,000 clones in the sample; about nine tenths occur only once, and around 10% lies in the top ten. The specimen was peripheral blood. The receptors here all came from a young woman with COVID-19, enrolled during active disease.

CDR3 in DNA: TGTGCTAGTGTTCATAGCGGGGGTGGGACAGATACGCAGTATTTT. Translation gives CASVHSGGGTDTQYF. The chain uses TRBV12-5 and TRBJ2-3; 9 nucleotides line up with TRBD2. The CDR3 totals 15 residues. In germline, CDR1 is LGHNT, CDR2 FRNRAP. V lost 7 bases and J lost 3; bases outside the gene matches: 8. Combining the CDR3 with reference TRBV12-5 and TRBJ2-3 gives the whole variable domain DARVTQTPRHKVTEMGQEVTMRCQPILGHNTVFWYRQTMMQGLELLAYFRNRAPLDDSGMPKDRFSAEMPDATLATLKIQPSEPRDSAVYFCASVHSGGGTDTQYFGPGTRLTVL.

The gene calls are TRBV14 and TRBJ1-2, with no clear D. The V end was cut by 2 bases, the J end by 8 bases, with 15 bases between. The germline gives CDR1 SGHDN, CDR2 FVKESK. The CDR3 consists of 14 residues. The CDR3 is CASSQKPWGEGYTF. The CDR3, as DNA: TGTGCCAGCAGCCAAAAGCCTTGGGGAGAGGGCTACACCTTC. Drawing the rest from reference TRBV14 and TRBJ1-2, the complete variable domain is EAGVTQFPSHSVIEKGQTVTLRCDPISGHDNLYWYRRVMGKEIKFLLHFVKESKQDESGMPNNRFLAERTGGTYSTLKVQPAELEDSGVYFCASSQKPWGEGYTFGSGTRLTVV.

This chain connects TRBV6-6 to TRBJ1-1; tentatively, D is TRBD1 (5 bases). Germline V gives CDR1 MNHNY, CDR2 SVGAGI (reference sequence). Between the trimmed V and J ends, which lost 7 bases and 0 bases, there was a span of 12 bases. This CDR3 has 14 amino acids. CDR3 sequence reads: CASNHQGVNTEAFF. CDR3 in DNA: TGTGCCAGCAACCACCAGGGTGTGAACACTGAAGCTTTCTTT.

Concerning this clone itself: This sample also contains other DNA sequences that code for the same CDR3. The CDR3 reads CASSPGTGSYNEQFF. The CDR3 nucleotides are TGTGCCAGCTCTCCCGGGACAGGTTCCTACAATGAGCAGTTCTTC. The rearrangement uses TRBV18 and TRBJ2-1; TRBD1 matches 8 bases. CDR1 KGHSH and CDR2 LQKENI come from the germline V gene. The CDR3 length is 15 residues. The trim removed 6 bases at V and 1 base at J, leaving 5 bases unmatched.

The genes are TRBV12-5 and TRBJ1-1; 7 nucleotides align to TRBD1. V shed 7 bases and J 2 bases; nucleotides not matched to a gene: 13. Germline values: CDR1 LGHNT, CDR2 FRNRAP. The CDR3 is made up of 16 amino acids. Here the CDR3 reads CASVPGHGTANTEAFF. The CDR3 region has the DNA TGTGCTAGTGTTCCCGGACACGGGACAGCTAACACTGAAGCTTTCTTT.

This chain uses TRBV7-9 with TRBJ2-2; 7 nucleotides match TRBD1. The V gene end was trimmed by 10 bases and the J gene end by 6 bases; junction bases not matched to a gene: 17. The CDR3 extends over 16 amino acids. Germline V lookup: CDR1 SEHNR, CDR2 FQNEAQ (reference sequence). The CDR3 is CATRDSLVVRSGELFF. DNA for the CDR3: TGTGCCACCCGGGACAGTTTAGTAGTAAGGTCCGGGGAGCTGTTTTTT.

The V and J genes are TRBV3-1 (or the pseudogene TRBV3-2) and TRBJ2-2, with 12 nucleotides matching TRBD1. The CDR3 runs 18 residues. The ends lost 1 base at V and 7 bases at J; junction bases unmatched: 10. From germline, CDR1 is LGHDT and CDR2 YNNKEL (reference sequence). The CDR3 protein is CASSQVAWGQGAIGELFF. The CDR3 region has the DNA TGTGCCAGCAGCCAAGTCGCATGGGGACAGGGGGCTATCGGGGAGCTGTTTTTT.

This chain uses TRBV24-1 with TRBJ1-1, with D unresolved. This CDR3 is built from 14 residues. From germline, CDR1 is KGHDR and CDR2 SFDVKD. Trimming left V 3 bases short and J 0 bases short, with 7 bases between. CDR3 nucleotide sequence: TGTGCCACCAGTGATGGAGGGTTGAACACTGAAGCTTTCTTT. Translated: CATSDGGLNTEAFF.

The chain has TRBV2 and TRBJ1-1; 10 nucleotides align to TRBD1. V lost 10 bases and J lost 4; bases outside the gene matches: 3. The germline CDR1 and CDR2 sequences are SNHLY and FYNNEI. This CDR3 region has 12 residues. The CDR3 reads CATRQGATEAFF. In DNA form, the CDR3 reads TGTGCCACTAGACAGGGGGCCACTGAAGCTTTCTTT.

The J gene is TRBJ2-7, the V gene TRBV7-9; perhaps TRBD1 as D (5 bases). Germline V gives CDR1 SEHNR, CDR2 FQNEAQ (reference sequence). The CDR3 is made up of 14 amino acids. V was clipped by 1 base and J by 3 bases, with 10 bases between them. The CDR3 DNA is TGTGCCAGCAGCTTAGAACAGGCCGGCTACGAGCAGTACTTC. Translation: CASSLEQAGYEQYF. Full variable domain (outside the CDR3, taken from reference TRBV7-9 and TRBJ2-7): DTGVSQNPRHKITKRGQNVTFRCDPISEHNRLYWYRQTLGQGPEFLTYFQNEAQLEKSRLLSDRFSAERPKGSFSTLEIQRTEQGDSAMYLCASSLEQAGYEQYFGPGTRLTVT.

This chain uses TRBV27 with TRBJ1-4; D is uncertain. Germline V lookup: CDR1 MNHEY, CDR2 SMNVEV (reference sequence). Trimming pared 0 bases from V and 6 bases from J, leaving 8 bases between. CDR3 length equals 14 residues. In DNA, the CDR3 is TGTGCCAGCAGTTTATCACGCGAGGATGAAAAACTGTTTTTT. Translating gives CASSLSREDEKLFF.

The V gene is TRBV2, the J gene TRBJ1-6; 8 bases are a match to TRBD1. The CDR3 runs to 17 residues. J was trimmed by 7 bases and V by 2 bases; bases with no gene match: 10. The germline gives CDR1 SNHLY, CDR2 FYNNEI. In DNA form, the CDR3 reads TGTGCCAGCAGTGAATTGGTGGACAGGGCGGACAATTCACCCCTCCACTTT. Protein: CASSELVDRADNSPLHF.

The chain is built from TRBV5-4 and TRBJ2-6, with 9 bases that match TRBD1. Germline V CDR1 and CDR2: SGHNT, YYREEE (reference sequence). The J segment lost 0 bases and the V segment lost 0 bases, leaving 10 bases of the junction unmatched. The CDR3 loop spans 20 amino acids. Here the CDR3 reads CASSLGLLDRGFSGANVLTF. For the CDR3, the DNA is TGTGCCAGCAGCTTGGGGTTATTGGACAGGGGCTTCTCTGGGGCCAACGTCCTGACTTTC.

This chain uses TRBV5-1 with TRBJ2-1; 7 positions match TRBD2. The CDR3 is made up of 15 amino acids. Germline V gives CDR1 SGHRS, CDR2 YFSETQ. J was trimmed by 7 bases and V by 0 bases; bases with no gene match: 7. CDR3 sequence reads: CASSLAGGMGNEQFF. The CDR3 nucleotides read TGCGCCAGCAGCTTGGCCGGGGGGATGGGGAATGAGCAGTTCTTC. The variable domain in full, completed from reference TRBV5-1 and TRBJ2-1, reads KAGVTQTPRYLIKTRGQQVTLSCSPISGHRSVSWYQQTPGQGLQFLFEYFSETQRNKGNFPGRFSGRQFSNSRSEMNVSTLELGDSALYLCASSLAGGMGNEQFFGPGTRLTVL.

The chain combines TRBV25-1 with TRBJ2-3; tentative D call: TRBD1 (5 bases). Trimming shortened V by 4 bases and J by 9 bases, and 17 bases separated the two germline ends. The V gene's germline CDR1 is MGHDK and CDR2 SYGVNS. This CDR3 is built from 14 residues. DNA for the CDR3: TGTGCCAGCAGTGGAAGGGGCCGAATGGGGACGCAGTATTTT. It encodes CASSGRGRMGTQYF.

The rearrangement joins TRBV19 to TRBJ1-5; 9 nucleotides agree with TRBD1. The CDR3 spans 15 residues. The germline gives CDR1 LNHDA, CDR2 SQIVND (reference sequence). Trimming cost V 7 bases and J 2 bases; bases outside gene matches: 6. CDR3 sequence reads: CASMARTGGNQPQHF. CDR3 bases: TGTGCCAGTATGGCCCGGACAGGGGGCAATCAGCCCCAGCATTTT.

The CDR3 DNA reads TGTGCCAGCAGCTCCGACAGTTTCTCTGGAAACACCATATATTTT. It specifies CASSSDSFSGNTIYF. The V call is TRBV5-5, the J call TRBJ1-3; weak D call: TRBD1 (5 bases). Trimming stripped 3 bases from V and 0 bases from J, with 10 bases between. Germline CDR1 and CDR2: SGHKS and YYEKEE (reference sequence). The CDR3 totals 15 residues.

The chain employs TRBV5-1 and TRBJ1-1; unclear D gene. The V gene's germline CDR1 is SGHRS and CDR2 YFSETQ. Deletions cut 4 bases from V and 1 base from J, with 8 bases between. CDR3 length: 13 amino acids. CDR3 protein: CASSKASNTEAFF. CDR3 bases: TGCGCCAGCAGCAAAGCATCGAACACTGAAGCTTTCTTT.

The chain is built from TRBV7-9 and TRBJ2-1, with a tentative D call TRBD2 (7 bases). The V gene's germline CDR1 is SEHNR and CDR2 FQNEAQ (reference sequence). Trimming shortened V by 5 bases and J by 5 bases, and 22 bases separated the two germline ends. There are 17 residues in the CDR3. CDR3 amino acids: CASSPQVGGGHDNEQFF. Here the CDR3 DNA reads TGTGCCAGCAGCCCCCAGGTAGGGGGGGGCCACGACAATGAGCAGTTCTTC.

The rearrangement links TRBV5-8 to TRBJ1-2, with 9 bases lining up with TRBD1. CDR1 is SGHTS and CDR2 is YDEGEE in the germline V gene. Unmatched junction bases numbered 6, after V lost 3 bases and J lost 3 bases. The CDR3 is made up of 15 amino acids. CDR3 bases: TGTGCCAGCAGCTGGAACAGGGGGCGGTACTATGGCTACACCTTC. This gives the protein CASSWNRGRYYGYTF.

The chain has TRBV14 and TRBJ2-1; TRBD2 agrees at 8 bases. The V and J ends lost 0 bases and 7 bases, in that order; junction bases with no gene match: 11. The CDR3 extends over 17 amino acids. In germline, CDR1 is SGHDN, CDR2 FVKESK. The CDR3 coding sequence is TGTGCCAGCAGCCAAGATCTCGGGGGGGGCATATGGAATGAGCAGTTCTTC. Amino acids: CASSQDLGGGIWNEQFF.

The chain combines TRBV30 with TRBJ2-1; 10 nucleotides agree with TRBD2. The CDR3 consists of 12 residues. The germline V gene has CDR1 GTSNPN and CDR2 SVGIG (reference sequence). The CDR3 region is CGSGGVFGEQFF. The CDR3 DNA follows: TGTGGAAGCGGGGGGGTTTTTGGAGAGCAGTTCTTC.